One T cell receptor (beta chain) is described in this entry. The target antigen is unknown. The CDR3 runs 15 residues. Germline CDR1 and CDR2: LGHDT and YNNKEL (reference sequence). V shed 0 bases, J shed 2 bases, and the junction held 2 bases outside the gene matches. This sample is drawn from a study of Ad26.COV2.S vaccination and SARS-CoV-2 variants. Looking at the study overall: Once or twice, 56 days apart, Ad26.COV2.S was delivered intramuscularly. Study-wide findings and caveats: It was reported that spike-specific CD8+ and CD4+ T cell responses were substantially broad after vaccination.

Treatment meaning: around 19 received Ad26.COV2.S at low or high dose, single or two shots; about 5 received placebo; per-sample allocation not given. Sampling was performed 63 days after the first vaccine or placebo injection. The repertoire was sequenced with immunoSEQ multiplex PCR; TCRdb's copy has only in-frame clones and lacks some. The data show 360,000 or so clones, with about nine tenths seen just once and around 3.7% held by the top ten. Source: peripheral blood, taken in a trial of Ad26.COV2.S vaccine versus placebo. The chain carries TRBV3-1 (or the pseudogene TRBV3-2) and TRBJ2-3; the match to TRBD2 covers 7 bases. The sequence was collected from a person aged 18-65 years who received the Ad26.COV2.S COVID-19 vaccine or a placebo. The chain's CDR3 is CASSQEGGDTDTQYF. CDR3 coding DNA: TGTGCCAGCAGCCAAGAGGGGGGGGACACAGATACGCAGTATTTT.